This TCR beta chain was recorded in a study of control samples from healthy donors and cancer patients. Sequencing was performed with immunoSEQ multiplex PCR; in TCRdb, only in-frame clones are kept and a portion is missing. Counted here are 75,000 to 95,000 clones, 70% to 90% occurring once; the ten biggest clones make up under 10%. The germline gives CDR1 MGHRA, CDR2 YSYEKL. Trimming at V came to 3 bases and at J to 5 bases, leaving 5 bases not matched to a gene. This CDR3 spans 15 amino acids. This chain links TRBV4-1 with TRBJ2-5; 11 nucleotides align to TRBD2. The TCR originated in a woman in her forties or fifties with colorectal cancer. The sample taken for sequencing was PBMCs. Written as DNA, the CDR3 is TGCGCCAGCAGCCATCCGGGACTAGCGGTTGAGACCCAGTACTTC. It specifies CASSHPGLAVETQYF.